These 31 T cell receptor beta chains were sequenced from one sample in a study of T cells in women clearing cervical HPV infection (dated by TCRdb to the late 2010s). Receptor amplification or capture employed the immunoSEQ multiplex PCR assay. This immuneACCESS table, as held by TCRdb, lists in-frame sequences with V and J called but not all clones. Of the missing ones, under half trace to an unresolved V gene in checked studies; the others have no known cause. The table for this sample lists around 19,000 clones. Jointly, the top ten make up around 17% of the sample. The source material was blood buffy coat. These TCRs come from a woman aged 18 to 75 with a cervical HPV16 infection that either progressed to CIN3+ or cleared (not recorded which).

On this clone itself: The read terminates 3 residues ahead of where the CDR3 ends, so the germline J gene completes it. This chain connects TRBV5-1 to TRBJ1-1; D might be TRBD1 (5 bases). Germline lookup yields CDR1 SGHRS and CDR2 YFSETQ. CDR3 length: 14 amino acids. Trimming removed 0 bases at V and 1 base at J, with 7 bases between. The CDR3 spells CASSLDRGNTEAFF. The DNA read from the CDR3 is TGCGCCAGCAGCTTGGATAGGGGGAACACTGAA.

Turning to this clone: Sequencing ends 3 residues short of the CDR3 end; the germline J gene provides the rest. The V gene is TRBV29-1, the J gene TRBJ2-3; 9 bases are a match to TRBD1. The ends lost 4 bases at V and 2 bases at J; junction bases unmatched: 10. CDR1 is SQVTM and CDR2 is ANQGSEA in the germline V gene. This CDR3 is 16 amino acids long. The CDR3 here is CSVAVGQGRSTDTQYF. The CDR3 bases that were read are TGCAGCGTTGCAGTGGGACAGGGAAGGTCCACAGATACG.

Incomplete CDR3 DNA: TGCAGTGCTAGACTGCCGGCGGGAGAGACC. The encoded protein is CSARLPAGET. Given in full, the CDR3 is CSARLPAGETQYF. The chain recombines TRBV20-1 with TRBJ2-5, with D possibly being TRBD2 (5 bases). The CDR3 end lies 3 residues beyond the end of the read and is filled in from the germline J gene. The CDR3 contains 13 residues. The V gene's germline CDR1 is DFQATT and CDR2 SNEGSKA (reference sequence). Trimming stripped 2 bases from V and 4 bases from J, with 11 bases between.

Concerning this clone itself: The read terminates 3 residues ahead of where the CDR3 ends, so the germline J gene completes it. V usage is TRBV13 and J usage is TRBJ1-4, with D possibly TRBD1 on 5 matching bases. The CDR3 totals 15 residues. Germline V CDR1 and CDR2: PRHDT, FYEKMQ (reference sequence). Trimming pared 0 bases from V and 8 bases from J, leaving 13 bases between. CDR3 sequence reads: CASSLGRQGGEKLFF. CDR3 bases read: TGTGCCAGCAGCTTAGGTCGCCAGGGTGGGGAAAAA.

Concerning this clone itself: The CDR3 is cut off 3 residues early in the read; its end comes from the germline J gene. The chain uses TRBV19 and TRBJ1-2; D perhaps matches TRBD1 (5 bases). CDR1 LNHDA and CDR2 SQIVND come from the germline V gene (reference sequence). The CDR3 has 15 amino acids. This chain's CDR3 is CASSTVGASRSGYTF. Partial CDR3 DNA: TGTGCCAGTAGTACCGTAGGGGCCTCCCGATCGGGC.

The CDR3: CASSPAGEISTNEKLFF. The sequenced part of the CDR3 DNA is TGTGCCAGCTCACCAGCAGGGGAGATTTCAACTAATGAAAAA. The gene calls are TRBV18 and TRBJ1-4; D may be TRBD1 (6 bases). The read ends 3 residues early relative to the CDR3; the germline J gene fills the gap. The CDR3 is 17 residues long. CDR1 is KGHSH and CDR2 is LQKENI in the germline V gene. Trimming cost V 2 bases and J 0 bases, with 13 bases left between them.

Comment on this clone: The CDR3 end lies 3 residues beyond the end of the read and is filled in from the germline J gene. V usage is TRBV5-4 and J usage is TRBJ1-2; D unresolved. CDR3 length equals 13 residues. Germline loops: CDR1 SGHNT, CDR2 YYREEE (reference sequence). The V gene lost 0 bases and the J gene lost 2 bases, with 5 bases spanning the gap. Incomplete CDR3 DNA: TGTGCCAGCAGCTTGGAGGTAAACTATGGC. Residues: CASSLEVNYG. In full, the CDR3 is CASSLEVNYGYTF.

For this clone: The read stops 3 residues short of the end of the CDR3; the missing end is completed from the germline J gene. The chain combines TRBV20-1 with TRBJ2-5, with 10 bases lining up with TRBD2. This CDR3 spans 15 amino acids. V trimming: 4 bases; J trimming: 2 bases; junction bases outside the gene matches: 7. Germline V gene data show CDR1 as DFQATT and CDR2 as SNEGSKA (reference sequence). CDR3 DNA (partial): TGCAGTGCTACTGCTAGCGGGGGTAATCAAGAGACC. Amino acid sequence: CSATASGGNQET. The whole CDR3 is CSATASGGNQETQYF.

A note on this clone: The CDR3 end is not reached by the read, which stops 3 residues before it; the germline J gene fills it in. The rearrangement joins TRBV7-9 to TRBJ2-4, with TRBD1 identical over 8 bases. Germline V gene data show CDR1 as SEHNR and CDR2 as FQNEAQ (reference sequence). There are 14 residues in the CDR3. CDR3 DNA, as far as it was read: TGTGCCAGCAGCAAGGGGACAGGAGGCTATGGT. It codes for CASSKGTGGYG. The whole CDR3 protein reads CASSKGTGGYGQYF.

Turning to this clone: The CDR3 end falls 3 residues outside the read, so it is completed with the germline J gene. This sequence joins TRBV20-1 and TRBJ2-2; D perhaps matches TRBD1 (5 bases). The CDR3 runs to 13 residues. CDR1 is DFQATT, CDR2 SNEGSKA, per germline (reference sequence). CDR3 amino acids: CSASQATNEKLFF. Partial CDR3 DNA: TGCAGTGCTTCACAGGCAACTAATGAAAAG.

To note about this clone: From the germline J gene comes the end of the CDR3, since the read stops 3 residues before it. V is TRBV19 and J is TRBJ2-1; D may be TRBD2 (6 bases). The CDR3 has 16 residues. The germline CDR1 and CDR2 sequences are LNHDA and SQIVND (reference sequence). Trimming took 6 bases from V and 7 from J, leaving 22 bases between them. The CDR3 DNA, read in part, is TGTGCCAGTAGGGGGGGTCGGGCCGAGGGATTTAATGAG. Protein: CASRGGRAEGFNE. Given in full, the CDR3 is CASRGGRAEGFNEQFF.

A word on this clone: Coverage ceases 3 residues before the CDR3 finishes, and the germline J gene fills in the end. The chain has TRBV2 and TRBJ2-2, with a weak D call TRBD1 (5 bases). Germline V lookup: CDR1 SNHLY, CDR2 FYNNEI. The CDR3 is made up of 14 amino acids. The sequenced part of the CDR3 DNA is TGTGCCAGCAGTGTCAGCAGGGAAGGTTCACCG. This gives the protein CASSVSREGSP. The CDR3 in its entirety is CASSVSREGSPLFF.

Concerning this clone itself: The read terminates 3 residues ahead of where the CDR3 ends, so the germline J gene completes it. The chain has TRBV30 and TRBJ1-5; D is ambiguous. The CDR3 is 15 amino acids. Germline V gene data show CDR1 as GTSNPN and CDR2 as SVGIG (reference sequence). V lost 2 bases and J lost 0, with 11 bases in between. Incomplete CDR3 DNA: TGTGCCTGGAGTCCTAAGGGTGGTAGCAATCAGCCC. Residues: CAWSPKGGSNQP. The complete CDR3 protein is CAWSPKGGSNQPQHF.

About this clone itself: The CDR3 end lies 3 residues beyond the end of the read and is filled in from the germline J gene. V is TRBV19 and J is TRBJ1-6; 9 nucleotides align to TRBD1. V gave up 3 bases and J gave up 9 bases; unmatched junction bases: 6. The CDR3 is 15 amino acids. CDR1 LNHDA and CDR2 SQIVND come from the germline V gene (reference sequence). The DNA read from the CDR3 is TGTGCCAGTAGTATGGGACAGGGTGAGGGTTCACCC. It encodes CASSMGQGEGSP. Given in full, the CDR3 is CASSMGQGEGSPLHF.

About this clone: The read terminates 3 residues before the CDR3 end, so the remaining end is supplied by the germline J gene. This chain connects TRBV7-8 to TRBJ1-2, with a possible D match to TRBD1 (6 bases). CDR1 and CDR2 (germline): SGHVS, FQNEAQ. The CDR3 is 14 amino acids. CDR3 sequence reads: CASSEGGSSYDYTF. Partial CDR3 DNA: TGTGCCAGCAGCGAAGGGGGTAGCTCCTACGAC.

For this clone: Read sequence stops 3 residues before the CDR3 end, and the germline J gene provides the missing end. The J gene is TRBJ2-3, the V gene TRBV4-2, with 8 bases identical to TRBD2. V trimming: 4 bases; J trimming: 5 bases; junction bases outside the gene matches: 8. Germline V gene data show CDR1 as LGHNA and CDR2 as YNFKEQ. This CDR3 spans 15 amino acids. The DNA read from the CDR3 is TGTGCCAGCAGCCTCGATAGCGGGGCGGGAGATACG. Amino acid sequence: CASSLDSGAGDT. The entire CDR3 sequence reads CASSLDSGAGDTQYF.

As concerns this clone: The CDR3 goes on 3 residues after the read ends, and that part is filled in from the germline J gene. The chain employs TRBV7-9 and TRBJ1-2; tentative D call: TRBD1 (5 bases). The CDR3 is made up of 15 amino acids. Per the germline V gene, CDR1 is SEHNR and CDR2 is FQNEAQ (reference sequence). Trimming removed 2 bases at V and 3 bases at J, with 13 bases between. The covered CDR3 bases are TGTGCCAGCAGCTTAACCGGGGGGGATGACTATGGC. Its protein product is CASSLTGGDDYG. The whole CDR3 protein reads CASSLTGGDDYGYTF.

CDR3 sequence: CASSLGWAGGSSNQPQHF. CDR3 bases read: TGTGCCAGCAGCTTAGGATGGGCAGGGGGCAGTAGCAATCAGCCC. The chain joins TRBV7-8 to TRBJ1-5, with TRBD1 matching 8 bases. With the read ending 3 residues before the CDR3 end, the germline J gene is used to fill in that end. Trimming removed 1 base from V and 0 bases from J; junction bases left unmatched: 8. This CDR3 contains 18 residues. CDR1 is SGHVS, CDR2 FQNEAQ, per germline. Full variable domain (missing parts from reference TRBV7-8 and TRBJ1-5): GAGVSQSPRYKVAKRGQDVALRCDPISGHVSLFWYQQALGQGPEFLTYFQNEAQLDKSGLPSDRFFAERPEGSVSTLKIQRTQQEDSAVYLCASSLGWAGGSSNQPQHFGDGTRLSIL.

Comments on this clone: Coverage ceases 3 residues before the CDR3 finishes, and the germline J gene fills in the end. The chain is built from TRBV5-1 and TRBJ2-1; possibly TRBD1 for D (6 bases). CDR3 length: 15 amino acids. Germline values: CDR1 SGHRS, CDR2 YFSETQ. The ends were cut back, 4 bases at V and 3 bases at J, with 14 bases in the middle. CDR3 amino acids: CASSPTGQLYNEQFF. The CDR3 bases that were read are TGCGCCAGCAGCCCAACCGGACAGCTCTACAATGAG.

In the case of this clone: The sequence runs out 3 residues before the end of the CDR3; the remainder is reconstructed from the germline J gene. The gene calls are TRBV5-6 and TRBJ2-7; weak D call: TRBD2 (5 bases). Germline CDR1 SGHDT, CDR2 YYEEEE. Trimming shortened V by 7 bases and J by 2 bases, and 13 bases separated the two germline ends. The CDR3 is made up of 13 amino acids. CDR3: CASRPRVAYEQYF. The DNA read from the CDR3 is TGTGCCAGCCGACCGCGGGTTGCCTACGAG.

Concerning this clone itself: Read data end 3 residues before the CDR3 end; the end is taken from the germline J gene. The chain recombines TRBV18 with TRBJ1-1; maybe TRBD1 (5 bases). Trimming removed 10 bases at V and 7 bases at J, with 19 bases between. Per the germline V gene, CDR1 is KGHSH and CDR2 is LQKENI. This CDR3 is 13 amino acids long. The CDR3 loop is CATDPVGGFEAFF. The covered CDR3 bases are TGTGCCACCGACCCGGTGGGGGGATTTGAA.

Note on this clone: The read comes to an end 3 residues before the CDR3 does, leaving the germline J gene to fill in the end. Other DNA sequences in this sample translate to the same CDR3. V and J are TRBV7-8 and TRBJ1-3; D gene uncertain. CDR1 is SGHVS and CDR2 is FQNEAQ in the germline V gene. The germline V and J ends were trimmed by 5 bases and 8 bases, with 10 bases remaining between them. This CDR3 region has 12 residues. The sequenced CDR3 bases are TGTGCCAGCAGCGCCCGACTAGACACC. Translated: CASSARLDT. The full CDR3 is CASSARLDTIYF.

A note on this clone: Read data end 3 residues before the CDR3 end; the end is taken from the germline J gene. The chain couples TRBV24-1 to TRBJ2-1; D ambiguous. V lost 2 bases, J lost 8 bases, and 9 bases lay in between. The germline CDR1 and CDR2 sequences are KGHDR and SFDVKD. The CDR3 is made up of 13 amino acids. The sequenced part of the CDR3 DNA is TGTGCCACCAGTGATTCTGCCGCGTATGAG. Translating it yields CATSDSAAYE. The full CDR3 is CATSDSAAYEQFF.

As for this clone: The read terminates 3 residues ahead of where the CDR3 ends, so the germline J gene completes it. The chain is built from TRBV11-3 and TRBJ2-1; tentative D call: TRBD1 (8 bases). Per the germline V gene, CDR1 is SGHNT and CDR2 is YENEEA. The CDR3 sequence is 15 residues long. With 3 bases removed from V and 5 bases from J, the gap between germline ends came to 14 bases. Here the CDR3 reads CASSFGTGGDNEQFF. The DNA read from the CDR3 is TGTGCCAGCAGCTTCGGTACAGGGGGGGACAATGAG.

Worth noting for this clone: The read finishes 3 residues shy of the CDR3 end, and the germline J gene is used to complete it. V usage is TRBV6-2 or TRBV6-3 and J usage is TRBJ2-3; the D is unclear. The CDR3 contains 14 residues. The germline CDR1 and CDR2 sequences are MNHEY and SVGEGT. V was pared by 2 bases and J by 1 base, with 7 bases between. The CDR3 sequence is CASSYGSRTDTQYF. Partial CDR3 DNA: TGTGCCAGCAGTTACGGCTCCCGCACAGATACG.

Remarks on this clone: Read data end 3 residues before the CDR3 end; the end is taken from the germline J gene. The chain is built from TRBV5-1 and TRBJ2-5; perhaps TRBD1 as D (6 bases). The V gene's germline CDR1 is SGHRS and CDR2 YFSETQ. The CDR3 loop spans 16 amino acids. The V gene lost 4 bases and the J gene lost 2 bases, with 18 bases spanning the gap. Here the CDR3 reads CASSIERQALQETQYF. The sequenced part of the CDR3 DNA is TGCGCCAGCAGCATCGAAAGACAGGCCCTTCAAGAGACC.

Comments on this clone: The read stops 3 residues short of the end of the CDR3; the missing end is completed from the germline J gene. The chain has TRBV5-6 and TRBJ2-3; 11 bases map to TRBD2. The CDR3 covers 15 residues. Germline lookup yields CDR1 SGHDT and CDR2 YYEEEE. J lost 0 bases, V lost 5 bases, and 2 bases had no gene match. CDR3 region: CASRRTSGSTDTQYF. Incomplete CDR3 DNA: TGTGCCAGCAGACGGACTAGCGGGAGCACAGATACG.

Points on this clone: Read data end 3 residues before the CDR3 end; the end is taken from the germline J gene. The chain uses TRBV19 and TRBJ2-7, with D perhaps TRBD2 (5 bases). Per germline, CDR1 LNHDA and CDR2 SQIVND (reference sequence). This CDR3 contains 15 residues. V dropped 6 bases and J dropped 1 base, with 16 bases sitting between them. CDR3 DNA (partial): TGTGCCAGTAGCCGGACCTTCGGACTTTCCTACGAG. Amino acids: CASSRTFGLSYE. The entire CDR3 sequence reads CASSRTFGLSYEQYF.

As concerns this clone: The CDR3 end is not reached by the read, which stops 3 residues before it; the germline J gene fills it in. The chain has TRBV5-1 and TRBJ2-1; 8 bases match TRBD2. Germline assignment: CDR1 SGHRS and CDR2 YFSETQ. With V trimmed by 0 bases and J by 0 bases, 5 bases remained unmatched. This CDR3 comprises 17 residues. CDR3 protein: CASSLVGGGSSYNEQFF. The CDR3 bases that were read are TGCGCCAGCAGCTTGGTAGGCGGGGGGAGCTCCTACAATGAG.

Worth noting for this clone: The sequenced fragment ends 3 residues before the CDR3 boundary, so the rest is inferred from the germline J gene. The chain carries TRBV20-1 and TRBJ1-4; 9 bases fit TRBD1. Germline CDR1 is DFQATT and CDR2 is SNEGSKA (reference sequence). The CDR3 is 14 amino acids. The DNA read from the CDR3 is TGCAGTGCTAGCGGGACAGGGAACAATTCACCA. Translation gives CSASGTGNNSP. The complete CDR3 reads CSASGTGNNSPLFF.

Notes on this clone: Read data end 3 residues before the CDR3 end; the end is taken from the germline J gene. V is TRBV19 and J is TRBJ1-1, with 7 bases identical to TRBD1. CDR1 and CDR2 from the germline V gene are LNHDA and SQIVND (reference sequence). The junction had 10 bases not matched to a gene; V was cut back by 5 bases and J by 7 bases. This CDR3 comprises 14 residues. CDR3 loop: CASSLQGRLSEAFF. CDR3 DNA (partial): TGTGCCAGTAGTCTACAGGGGAGATTAAGTGAA.